This T cell receptor beta chain was identified in a study of blood T cell repertoires in COVID-19. For the study at large: COVID-19 samples collected from the United States, Italy and Spain covered acute and convalescent phases. T cells, B-cell-depleted T cells, or PBMCs provided the cDNA or gDNA that served as material.

Original analysis: Amplification from reference gene primers served as the basis for estimated nucleated cell counts. Produced via immunoSEQ multiplex PCR; TCRdb's table is partial and in-frame only. That table gives V, J and clone size, and the DNA gave D and trimming. The table shows fewer than 250,000 clones, with roughly 80% occurring only once. Seattle's enrolled individuals joined amid active infection and were then monitored longitudinally. This clone occurred once. V lost 6 bases and J lost 5, with 7 bases in between. Germline-derived CDR1 and CDR2 are LNHDA and SQIVND (reference sequence). The CDR3 is 12 amino acids.

This TCR was sampled from a woman aged 80 or over with COVID-19, enrolled during active disease. The gene calls are TRBV19 and TRBJ1-4; TRBD1 might be the D (6 bases). The sample consisted of peripheral blood. This chain's CDR3 is CASRRGNEKLFF. CDR3 nucleotide sequence: TGTGCCAGTAGAAGGGGGAATGAAAAACTGTTTTTT.